Listed below are T cell receptor beta chains from one sample, sequenced in a study of CD8 T cells in Susac syndrome. TCRdb passed the immunoSEQ multiplex PCR reads through MiXCR, listing each CDR3 protein once. The sample lists about 130,000 distinct CDR3 sequences; 93% were seen once. The source material was CD8+ T cells from PBMCs. The receptors were sampled from a human donor with multiple sclerosis. The CDR3 runs from the conserved cysteine through the conserved F or W. The order of the fields is D gene, V gene, clone size, J gene, CDR3 protein, CDR3 DNA. A D gene is named only where the DNA matches it firmly. Clone size is given for some rows only: seen once, a few or many times, or a class if the clone is expanded.

d_call: TRBD1
v_call: TRBV9
clone_size: -
j_call: TRBJ1-2
cdr3_aa: CASSVGRGRQDGYTF
cdr3_nt: TGTGCCAGCAGCGTAGGTAGGGGGCGCCAGGATGGCTACACCTTC

d_call: -
v_call: TRBV11-2
clone_size: -
j_call: TRBJ2-5
cdr3_aa: CASSFGTQTLETQYF
cdr3_nt: TGTGCCAGCAGCTTCGGGACCCAAACCCTAGAGACCCAGTACTTC

d_call: -
v_call: TRBV7-6
clone_size: -
j_call: TRBJ2-5
cdr3_aa: CASSPRGGDTETQYF
cdr3_nt: TGTGCCAGCAGCCCGCGGGGCGGGGACACGGAGACCCAGTACTTC

d_call: TRBD2
v_call: TRBV7-6
clone_size: -
j_call: TRBJ2-4
cdr3_aa: CASSSGGAKNIQYF
cdr3_nt: TGTGCCAGCAGCTCCGGGGGGGCTAAAAACATTCAGTACTTC

d_call: -
v_call: TRBV6-1
clone_size: -
j_call: TRBJ2-7
cdr3_aa: CASRDGYSSEQYF
cdr3_nt: TGTGCCAGCAGGGACGGATACTCCTCCGAGCAGTACTTC

d_call: -
v_call: TRBV7-9
clone_size: -
j_call: TRBJ2-3
cdr3_aa: CASSPPQRIKSDTQYF
cdr3_nt: TGTGCCAGCAGCCCGCCGCAGCGGATCAAATCAGATACGCAGTATTTT

d_call: -
v_call: TRBV9
clone_size: -
j_call: TRBJ2-5
cdr3_aa: CASSVGSVLETQYF
cdr3_nt: TGTGCCAGCAGCGTAGGGTCTGTGTTAGAGACCCAGTACTTC

d_call: TRBD1
v_call: TRBV6-5
clone_size: -
j_call: TRBJ1-2
cdr3_aa: CASSGIQGAPDGYTF
cdr3_nt: TGTGCCAGCAGTGGGATACAGGGGGCGCCGGATGGCTACACCTTC

d_call: -
v_call: TRBV7-2
clone_size: -
j_call: TRBJ2-1
cdr3_aa: CASSSRAAGNYNEQFF
cdr3_nt: TGTGCCAGCAGCTCCCGGGCTGCGGGGAACTACAATGAGCAGTTCTTC

d_call: TRBD2
v_call: TRBV9
clone_size: -
j_call: TRBJ2-3
cdr3_aa: CASSRWLAGGPTDTQYF
cdr3_nt: TGTGCCAGCAGTAGGTGGCTAGCGGGGGGGCCGACAGATACGCAGTATTTT

d_call: -
v_call: TRBV24-1
clone_size: -
j_call: TRBJ2-1
cdr3_aa: CATSDLQGWGYNEQFF
cdr3_nt: TGTGCCACCAGTGATTTACAAGGTTGGGGCTACAATGAGCAGTTCTTC

d_call: TRBD2
v_call: TRBV2
clone_size: -
j_call: TRBJ2-1
cdr3_aa: CASSAGTSGGEQFF
cdr3_nt: TGTGCCAGCAGTGCAGGGACTAGCGGGGGTGAGCAGTTCTTC

d_call: -
v_call: TRBV2
clone_size: -
j_call: TRBJ2-5
cdr3_aa: CASSDSPQETQYF
cdr3_nt: TGTGCCAGCAGTGATTCTCCCCAAGAGACCCAGTACTTC

d_call: -
v_call: TRBV2
clone_size: -
j_call: TRBJ1-2
cdr3_aa: CASSDPRQSNYGYTF
cdr3_nt: TGTGCCAGCAGTGACCCGCGACAGTCTAACTATGGCTACACCTTC

d_call: TRBD2
v_call: TRBV12-3/TRBV12-4
clone_size: -
j_call: TRBJ2-1
cdr3_aa: CASRPGLAGVEQFF
cdr3_nt: TGTGCCAGCAGGCCGGGACTAGCGGGAGTTGAGCAGTTCTTC

d_call: TRBD2
v_call: TRBV7-6
clone_size: -
j_call: TRBJ2-7
cdr3_aa: CASSRTSGARDEQYF
cdr3_nt: TGTGCCAGCAGCCGAACTAGCGGTGCTCGGGACGAGCAGTACTTC

d_call: -
v_call: TRBV7-9
clone_size: -
j_call: TRBJ1-1
cdr3_aa: CASSSSPGDTNTEAFF
cdr3_nt: TGTGCCAGCAGCTCCAGCCCGGGGGACACGAACACTGAAGCTTTCTTT

d_call: -
v_call: TRBV19
clone_size: -
j_call: TRBJ2-2
cdr3_aa: CASSRSYRNTGELFF
cdr3_nt: TGTGCCAGTAGTAGGTCATACCGCAACACCGGGGAGCTGTTTTTT

d_call: TRBD1
v_call: TRBV7-9
clone_size: -
j_call: TRBJ2-7
cdr3_aa: CASSLTPGTGGGYEQYF
cdr3_nt: TGTGCCAGCAGCCTTACCCCAGGGACAGGGGGAGGCTACGAGCAGTACTTC

d_call: -
v_call: TRBV9
clone_size: -
j_call: TRBJ1-2
cdr3_aa: CASSVAGDGYTF
cdr3_nt: TGTGCCAGCAGCGTAGCAGGGGATGGCTACACCTTC

d_call: TRBD2
v_call: TRBV4-1
clone_size: -
j_call: TRBJ2-5
cdr3_aa: CASSQVTSGPQWAQYF
cdr3_nt: TGCGCCAGCAGCCAAGTTACTAGCGGTCCCCAATGGGCCCAGTACTTC

d_call: TRBD2
v_call: TRBV27
clone_size: -
j_call: TRBJ2-1
cdr3_aa: CATRGGRGEQFF
cdr3_nt: TGTGCCACCCGGGGGGGGCGAGGTGAGCAGTTCTTC

d_call: TRBD1
v_call: TRBV7-9
clone_size: -
j_call: TRBJ1-1
cdr3_aa: CASSLGQGDEAFF
cdr3_nt: TGTGCCAGCAGCTTGGGACAGGGAGATGAAGCTTTCTTT

d_call: -
v_call: TRBV9
clone_size: -
j_call: TRBJ1-2
cdr3_aa: CASSVGSRPNYGYTF
cdr3_nt: TGTGCCAGCAGCGTAGGGTCCAGACCTAACTATGGCTACACCTTC

d_call: -
v_call: TRBV13
clone_size: -
j_call: TRBJ2-7
cdr3_aa: CASSKRGTGTSYEQYF
cdr3_nt: TGTGCCAGCAGCAAAAGAGGTACGGGGACTTCCTACGAGCAGTACTTC

d_call: TRBD1
v_call: TRBV19
clone_size: -
j_call: TRBJ2-7
cdr3_aa: CASSIDRGSVHEQYF
cdr3_nt: TGTGCCAGTAGTATCGACAGGGGGAGTGTCCACGAGCAGTACTTC

d_call: TRBD2
v_call: TRBV10-3
clone_size: -
j_call: TRBJ2-1
cdr3_aa: CAIRTAGGHNEQFF
cdr3_nt: TGTGCCATCAGGACAGCGGGGGGTCACAATGAGCAGTTCTTC

d_call: TRBD2
v_call: TRBV5-1
clone_size: -
j_call: TRBJ2-3
cdr3_aa: CASRDVEDRDYLRTDTQYF
cdr3_nt: TGCGCCAGCAGGGATGTGGAGGACCGGGACTATCTTCGTACAGATACGCAGTATTTT

d_call: -
v_call: TRBV19
clone_size: -
j_call: TRBJ2-3
cdr3_aa: CASSMVIPDTQYF
cdr3_nt: TGTGCCAGTAGTATGGTCATCCCCGATACGCAGTATTTT

d_call: TRBD1
v_call: TRBV27
clone_size: -
j_call: TRBJ2-7
cdr3_aa: CASSLDRGGREQYF
cdr3_nt: TGTGCCAGCAGTTTGGACAGGGGCGGGCGCGAGCAGTACTTC

d_call: TRBD2
v_call: TRBV16
clone_size: -
j_call: TRBJ2-3
cdr3_aa: CASSQYSGNTDTQYF
cdr3_nt: TGTGCCAGCAGCCAATATAGCGGGAACACAGATACGCAGTATTTT

d_call: -
v_call: TRBV9
clone_size: -
j_call: TRBJ2-3
cdr3_aa: CASSRTKDTQYF
cdr3_nt: TGTGCCAGCAGCAGGACTAAGGATACGCAGTATTTT

d_call: -
v_call: TRBV29-1
clone_size: -
j_call: TRBJ2-1
cdr3_aa: CSVEPTRNNEQFF
cdr3_nt: TGCAGCGTTGAACCCACCAGAAACAATGAGCAGTTCTTC

d_call: TRBD1
v_call: TRBV7-2
clone_size: -
j_call: TRBJ2-2
cdr3_aa: CASSLRFHRGPAGELFF
cdr3_nt: TGTGCCAGCAGCTTAAGGTTTCACAGGGGGCCAGCCGGGGAGCTGTTTTTT

d_call: -
v_call: TRBV3-1
clone_size: -
j_call: TRBJ2-5
cdr3_aa: CASSPERRALRETQYF
cdr3_nt: TGTGCCAGCAGCCCGGAGAGGAGGGCCTTACGAGAGACCCAGTACTTC

d_call: TRBD2
v_call: TRBV9
clone_size: -
j_call: TRBJ2-3
cdr3_aa: CASSPRSSGARTDTQYF
cdr3_nt: TGTGCCAGCAGCCCCCGGTCTAGCGGGGCTCGCACAGATACGCAGTATTTT

d_call: TRBD1
v_call: TRBV24-1
clone_size: -
j_call: TRBJ2-5
cdr3_aa: CATGRGETQYF
cdr3_nt: TGTGCCACCGGCAGGGGGGAGACCCAGTACTTC

d_call: -
v_call: TRBV30
clone_size: once
j_call: TRBJ1-5
cdr3_aa: CAWSQARNQPQHF
cdr3_nt: TGTGCCTGGTCGCAGGCGCGCAATCAGCCCCAGCATTTT